The TCR beta chain under discussion was sequenced for a study of vaccination and CD4 T cells after COVID-19. Study-level background: In the convalescent cohort, there were six males and four females, two of them Hispanic. Overlapping peptides covering the spike proteins of SARS-CoV-2, HCoV-NL63, HCoV-OC43 and HCoV-229E were added to stimulate cells. Taking of post-vaccine samples occurred a median about 72 days after dose two (range 14 to 241).

At the Johns Hopkins FTIC core, DNA taken from cultured CD4+ T cells was sequenced by way of the Oncomine TCR Beta short-read assay. TCRdb re-called the PCR reads with MiXCR, one entry per CDR3 protein. This table holds over 4,000 distinct CDR3 sequences, 50% to 80% found once. Regarding treatment: roughly 11-day PBMC culture with coronavirus spike peptide pools or control peptides (ViraFEST assay). One should note that the unexposed donor's CD4+ T cells were collected before the COVID-19 pandemic (2011-2018). PBMCs were cultured at some 2 million per well with roughly 10 IU/ml IL-2 and 10 ug/ml peptide pools. Germline V gene lookup returns CDR1 MNHNS and CDR2 SASEGT. Germline trimming cut 3 bases from V and 0 bases from J; bases unmatched to any gene: 3. This CDR3 contains 16 residues. With respect to this clonotype: Its antigen is not known.

This receptor was identified in a human donor in good health. Material for sequencing was CD4+ T cells from blood, cultured in vitro. This chain links TRBV6-1 with TRBJ2-2; 8 bases line up with TRBD1. CDR3 in amino acids: CASSDGQGSNTGELFF. Here the CDR3 DNA reads TGTGCCAGCAGTGACGGACAGGGCTCGAACACCGGGGAGCTGTTTTTT.